This T cell receptor beta chain comes out of a study of CXCR3-negative and CXCR3-positive naive CD8 T cells. Notes on the study in general: The naive subsets expressed comparable surface CD5, and the authors inferred TCR strength from TRB CDR3 properties. CXCR3-positive naive cells carried more hydrophobic TRB CDR3s than CXCR3-negative ones. Cryopreservation partially decreased CXCR3 expression, and most assays used fresh PBMCs.

5' RACE with UMI labels generated the TRB cDNA libraries. Reprocessing the 5' RACE reads, TCRdb reports a single entry for every CDR3 protein and omits DNA. The repertoire shows around 140,000 distinct CDR3 sequences; the top ten hold 0.4% to 0.5%. The CDR3 runs to 17 residues. Note on this clonotype: What it binds is unknown.

The rearrangement uses TRBV12-3 or TRBV12-4 and TRBJ2-1; the D call from TCRdb, TRBD2, cannot be confirmed without DNA. The specimen was naive CXCR3+ CD8+ T cells from blood. Indicated subset: CD45RO-CCR7+CD27+CD95- naive CD8+ T cells expressing CXCR3 (TNR3+). The receptor was isolated from a human donor in good health. Some clones in this sample may be carry-over from other donors' samples. The CDR3 region is CASSLSRAGVDYNEQFF.